Each of the 27 T cell receptor beta chains below was sequenced from the same sample in a study of type 1 regulatory T cells. TCRdb called the reads again in MiXCR, with one record for every CDR3 protein. The sample lists 15,000 to 20,000 distinct CDR3 sequences; roughly 10% were seen once. Sequencing input: CD4+ T cells, either the whole sample or a sorted fraction (not recorded which). These receptors were taken from a human donor in good health.

This clonotype was picked up a small number of times. The chain combines TRBV7-2 with TRBJ2-3; 7 bases match TRBD2. Trimming removed 1 base from V and 6 bases from J; junction bases left unmatched: 7. CDR1 and CDR2 from the germline V gene are SGHTA and FQGNSA. The CDR3 runs to 15 residues. The CDR3 sequence is CASSLVGGRADTQYF. The CDR3 DNA reads as TGTGCCAGCAGCTTAGTTGGCGGGAGAGCGGATACGCAGTATTTT.

J is TRBJ2-7 and V is TRBV27, with D unclear. This CDR3 comprises 16 residues. CDR1 is MNHEY and CDR2 is SMNVEV in the germline V gene (reference sequence). V lost 5 bases to trimming and J lost 3 bases, with 20 bases between them. The DNA for the CDR3 is TGTGCCAGCAGTGGTGAAGGGATCCGTTCCGTCTACGAGCAGTACTTC. Translation: CASSGEGIRSVYEQYF.

This clonotype rates as medium-sized. V is TRBV14 and J is TRBJ2-3; 11 nucleotides match TRBD1. Germline V gives CDR1 SGHDN, CDR2 FVKESK. The CDR3 runs 15 residues. The junction had 5 bases not matched to a gene; V was cut back by 2 bases and J by 7 bases. The CDR3 region is CASSQRTGGRNTQYF. The CDR3, as DNA: TGTGCCAGCAGCCAAAGGACAGGGGGCCGAAATACGCAGTATTTT.

Ten or more counts support this clonotype. The gene calls are TRBV20-1 and TRBJ2-3, with 7 bases matching TRBD2. CDR1 and CDR2 (germline): DFQATT, SNEGSKA (reference sequence). The CDR3 is 14 residues long. V trimming: 1 base; J trimming: 4 bases; junction bases outside the gene matches: 5. The CDR3 region is CSARVPSGPDTQYF. In DNA, the CDR3 is TGCAGTGCTAGAGTGCCTAGCGGTCCAGATACGCAGTATTTT.

This clonotype was detected many times. The chain employs TRBV20-1 and TRBJ1-2; 9 bases are a match to TRBD1. The CDR3 is made up of 13 amino acids. Per the germline V gene, CDR1 is DFQATT and CDR2 is SNEGSKA (reference sequence). CDR3 amino acids: CRGVDRGISGYTF. In DNA, the CDR3 is TGCCGAGGGGTGGACAGGGGAATTAGTGGCTACACCTTC.

This clonotype is medium-sized by share. The V gene is TRBV5-1, the J gene TRBJ1-1, with D hard to call. V was trimmed by 1 base and J by 0 bases, leaving 10 bases between them. The germline V gene has CDR1 SGHRS and CDR2 YFSETQ. The CDR3 is 15 amino acids. The DNA for the CDR3 is TGCGCCAGCAGCTTGCGGCCGGGGATGAACACTGAAGCTTTCTTT. It codes for CASSLRPGMNTEAFF. Complete variable domain (other parts from reference TRBV5-1 and TRBJ1-1): KAGVTQTPRYLIKTRGQQVTLSCSPISGHRSVSWYQQTPGQGLQFLFEYFSETQRNKGNFPGRFSGRQFSNSRSEMNVSTLELGDSALYLCASSLRPGMNTEAFFGQGTRLTVV.

The chain is built from TRBV7-8 and TRBJ2-4; tentatively, D is TRBD1 (6 bases). Germline CDR1 and CDR2: SGHVS and FQNEAQ. CDR3 length: 17 residues. Trimming removed 1 base at V and 1 base at J, with 14 bases between. The CDR3 coding sequence is TGTGCCAGCAGCTTAGATGGGGCAGGGGCGGCCAAAAACATTCAGTACTTC. Amino acid sequence: CASSLDGAGAAKNIQYF.

There are many counts of this clonotype. The rearrangement uses TRBV29-1 and TRBJ2-7; TRBD1 matches at 8 bases. Germline V gene sequence: CDR1 SQVTM, CDR2 ANQGSEA. The CDR3 has 15 residues. V dropped 4 bases and J dropped 3; count of bases not matched to a gene: 11. CDR3 protein: CSVVTLRTGFYEQYF. CDR3 bases: TGCAGCGTTGTCACCCTCCGGACAGGGTTCTACGAGCAGTACTTC.

This clonotype has a count of ten or more. The chain uses TRBV5-1 and TRBJ2-3; 7 bases are a match to TRBD2. This CDR3 has 23 amino acids. Germline values: CDR1 SGHRS, CDR2 YFSETQ. J gave up 5 bases and V 6 bases, and 36 bases lay outside the gene matches. CDR3 sequence (DNA): TGCGCCAGCACCCTAAGGGCTAGCGGATCTTTCTCGCATAAGTACCCGGAGGGAGATACGCAGTATTTT. It translates to CASTLRASGSFSHKYPEGDTQYF.

Ten or more counts support this clonotype. The rearrangement joins TRBV27 to TRBJ1-1; maybe TRBD1 (6 bases). Trimming pared 10 bases from V and 0 bases from J, leaving 27 bases between. The CDR3 is 18 residues long. Germline V gene lookup returns CDR1 MNHEY and CDR2 SMNVEV (reference sequence). Here the CDR3 DNA reads TGTGCCACCAATCCCCGGGGGAGGTTGGGGGCTATGAACACTGAAGCTTTCTTT. Protein sequence: CATNPRGRLGAMNTEAFF.

The rearrangement links TRBV12-3 or TRBV12-4 to TRBJ2-3; D is unclear. This CDR3 has 11 amino acids. V gave up 8 bases and J gave up 7 bases, with 10 bases separating them. The CDR3 DNA reads TGTGCCAGCGGCGGACCTTATACGCAGTATTTT. It specifies CASGGPYTQYF.

This clonotype was picked up a small number of times. This chain uses TRBV7-9 with TRBJ2-1; D is perhaps TRBD2 (6 bases). From germline, CDR1 is SEHNR and CDR2 FQNEAQ (reference sequence). This CDR3 has 14 residues. Deletions cut 4 bases from V and 2 bases from J, with 9 bases between. The DNA for the CDR3 is TGTGCCAGCAGCTATGCTAGCGCCTACAATGAGCAGTTCTTC. Its translation: CASSYASAYNEQFF.

This clonotype came up many times. This chain joins TRBV6-2 or TRBV6-3 and TRBJ1-1, with TRBD1 matching 8 bases. The CDR3 runs to 13 residues. Germline CDR1 reads MNHEY; CDR2 reads SVGEGT. The trim removed 7 bases at V and 0 bases at J, leaving 1 base unmatched. The CDR3 nucleotides are TGTGCCAGCAAGGGACAGGTGAACACTGAAGCTTTCTTT. Translating gives CASKGQVNTEAFF.

This clonotype was recorded a few times. The chain employs TRBV3-1 and TRBJ1-6; no definite D call. V lost 3 bases, J lost 7 bases, and 16 bases lay in between. CDR3 length: 16 residues. Germline V gene sequence: CDR1 LGHDT, CDR2 YNNKEL (reference sequence). The CDR3 is CASSQGHSAVNSPLHF. Written as DNA, the CDR3 is TGTGCCAGCAGCCAGGGTCATTCGGCGGTCAATTCACCCCTCCACTTT.

This clonotype was observed at least ten times. The chain has TRBV6-1 and TRBJ2-7; 9 nucleotides line up with TRBD2. This CDR3 region has 13 residues. Germline loops: CDR1 MNHNS, CDR2 SASEGT. Trimming cost V 7 bases and J 5 bases; bases outside gene matches: 6. CDR3 region: CASNPRTSDEQYF. In nucleotides, the CDR3 is TGTGCCAGCAACCCTAGGACTAGCGACGAGCAGTACTTC.

This clonotype has just a few counts. The J gene is TRBJ1-5, the V gene TRBV30; D is uncertain. This CDR3 is 13 amino acids long. In germline, CDR1 is GTSNPN, CDR2 SVGIG (reference sequence). Trimming cost V 2 bases and J 2 bases, with 7 bases left between them. The CDR3 is CAWSPKGNQPQHF. CDR3 coding DNA: TGTGCCTGGAGTCCCAAGGGCAATCAGCCCCAGCATTTT.

This clonotype was observed a few times. This chain joins TRBV10-2 and TRBJ1-2; D call uncertain. V was trimmed by 4 bases and J by 2 bases, leaving 14 bases between them. This CDR3 spans 15 amino acids. The germline CDR1 and CDR2 sequences are WSHSY and SAAADI. CDR3 in amino acids: CASSVGTTYNYGYTF. Written as DNA, the CDR3 is TGCGCCAGCAGTGTAGGAACGACATACAACTATGGCTACACCTTC.

This clonotype was observed a few times. V usage is TRBV29-1 and J usage is TRBJ2-1, with a possible D match to TRBD2 (6 bases). CDR1 SQVTM and CDR2 ANQGSEA come from the germline V gene. The length of the CDR3 is 16 residues. The ends were cut back, 4 bases at V and 3 bases at J, with 19 bases in the middle. The chain's CDR3 is CSVGMGGWDLYNEQFF. In DNA, the CDR3 is TGCAGCGTTGGGATGGGAGGTTGGGACCTCTACAATGAGCAGTTCTTC.

This clonotype was seen repeatedly, ten times or more. V is TRBV5-1 and J is TRBJ2-3, with D tentatively TRBD1 or TRBD2 (5 bases each). The CDR3 is 14 amino acids. V dropped 4 bases and J dropped 6 bases, with 15 bases sitting between them. CDR1 is SGHRS, CDR2 YFSETQ, per germline. The CDR3, as DNA: TGCGCCAGCAGCCGGGACGTTGGTAAGGATACGCAGTATTTT. It encodes CASSRDVGKDTQYF.

This clonotype was detected many times. The V and J genes are TRBV14 and TRBJ2-4, with D maybe TRBD2 (6 bases). Germline CDR1 is SGHDN and CDR2 is FVKESK. Trimming took 3 bases from V and 1 from J, leaving 16 bases between them. The CDR3 covers 17 residues. This CDR3 reads CASSHGSGAAAKNIQYF. CDR3 DNA: TGTGCCAGCAGCCATGGCTCGGGAGCGGCCGCCAAAAACATTCAGTACTTC.

This clonotype was detected many times. J is TRBJ1-6 and V is TRBV7-2; D unresolved. CDR3 length equals 13 residues. V was trimmed by 6 bases and J by 7 bases, leaving 10 bases between them. The germline CDR1 and CDR2 sequences are SGHTA and FQGNSA. This CDR3 is CASRSVRNSPLHF. CDR3 coding DNA: TGTGCCAGCAGGTCCGTGAGGAATTCACCCCTCCACTTT.

This clonotype was found many times. V is TRBV6-6 and J is TRBJ2-7; D could derive from TRBD1 or TRBD2 (5 bases each). The germline CDR1 and CDR2 sequences are MNHNY and SVGAGI (reference sequence). V was trimmed by 8 bases and J by 4 bases, leaving 18 bases between them. The CDR3 consists of 14 residues. The CDR3 bases are TGTGCCAGCCATGGGGCATCGAGGGAATACGAGCAGTACTTC. It encodes CASHGASREYEQYF.

This clonotype has a handful of counts. The V call is TRBV5-1, the J call TRBJ2-2; D ambiguous. The CDR3 sequence is 11 residues long. V gave up 6 bases and J gave up 6 bases, with 6 bases separating them. In germline, CDR1 is SGHRS, CDR2 YFSETQ. The CDR3 protein is CASTDAGELFF. The CDR3 region has the DNA TGCGCCAGCACCGACGCCGGGGAGCTGTTTTTT.

Comments on this clonotype: It may be a read error: a sequence one base away is much more abundant. The chain uses TRBV9 and TRBJ2-1; 10 bases agree with TRBD2. Germline V gives CDR1 SGDLS, CDR2 YYNGEE. The CDR3 has 14 amino acids. The CDR3 protein is CASGVASGSDEQFF. DNA for the CDR3: TGTGCCAGCGGCGTAGCTAGCGGGAGTGATGAGCAGTTCTTC.

Only a few counts were recorded for this clonotype. The chain employs TRBV11-1 and TRBJ2-7; the match to TRBD1 covers 9 bases. The V and J ends lost 2 bases and 5 bases, in that order; junction bases with no gene match: 4. The length of the CDR3 is 14 residues. Germline V gene sequence: CDR1 SGHAT, CDR2 FQDESV (reference sequence). CDR3 loop: CASSLRDRDHEQYF. The CDR3 DNA reads as TGTGCCAGCAGCTTAAGGGACAGGGACCACGAGCAGTACTTC.

This clonotype counts as medium-sized. The V call is TRBV30, the J call TRBJ1-5; maybe TRBD1 (5 bases). Germline assignment: CDR1 GTSNPN and CDR2 SVGIG (reference sequence). The CDR3 contains 15 residues. The V gene lost 7 bases and the J gene lost 4 bases, with 20 bases spanning the gap. CDR3 region: CASGGRAGSNQPQHF. DNA of the CDR3: TGTGCCTCCGGGGGAAGGGCAGGTTCGAATCAGCCCCAGCATTTT.

This clonotype has ten or more counts. This rearrangement joins TRBV2 to TRBJ1-1; D uncertain. The CDR3 covers 14 residues. Trimming took 3 bases from V and 0 from J, leaving 8 bases between them. Germline assignment: CDR1 SNHLY and CDR2 FYNNEI. As DNA, the CDR3 is TGTGCCAGCAGTGATGTCAGCATGAACACTGAAGCTTTCTTT. This encodes CASSDVSMNTEAFF.